A selection of T cell receptor beta chains follows, all from one sample in a study of blood T cell repertoires in COVID-19. This table comes from immunoSEQ multiplex PCR, and its TCRdb copy is limited to in-frame clones, with some not included. Altogether roughly 250,000 clones are present, 70% to 90% being singletons, with the ten largest covering around 0.97%. The sample comprised peripheral blood. These receptors were obtained from a middle-aged man with acute or convalescent COVID-19. Each CDR3 is given with its conserved first and last residue. The D gene is left open where the match is weak. Size is stated for part of the rows, as once, few or many counts, or as a class when the clone is expanded.

cdr3_length,j_call,d_call,v_call,clone_size,cdr3_nt,cdr3_aa
13,TRBJ1-1,-,TRBV19,-,TGTGCCAGTAGTTCCGGGGTAGGAACTGAAGCTTTCTTT,CASSSGVGTEAFF
15,TRBJ1-1,TRBD1,TRBV5-1,once,TGCGCCAGCAGCCCGGACCAGGGGGCGTTAGCTGAAGCTTTCTTT,CASSPDQGALAEAFF
14,TRBJ2-7,-,TRBV6-5,-,TGTGCCAGCAGCTTAGGGCAGGGAACCTACGAGCAGTACTTC,CASSLGQGTYEQYF
15,TRBJ2-7,-,TRBV5-1,-,TGCGCCAGCAGCTCTCAGGGGGGAAGCTCCTACGAGCAGTACTTC,CASSSQGGSSYEQYF
14,TRBJ1-6,-,TRBV7-9,-,TGTGCCAGCAGCCCCCGGGTGGAAAGATCACCCCTCCACTTT,CASSPRVERSPLHF
15,TRBJ2-5,TRBD1,TRBV4-1,-,TGCGCCAGCAGCCAAGTTCCAGGGGGCCGGGAGACCCAGTACTTC,CASSQVPGGRETQYF
15,TRBJ2-3,-,TRBV2,-,TGTGCCAGCAGTGCGGAGGGGGCTGGGACAGATACGCAGTATTTT,CASSAEGAGTDTQYF
13,TRBJ2-7,TRBD1,TRBV27,-,TGTGCCAGCAGTTACGGACAGGGCTACGAGCAGTACTTC,CASSYGQGYEQYF
12,TRBJ1-2,-,TRBV28,-,TGTGCCAGCAGTTTACCCCAGTATGGCTACACCTTC,CASSLPQYGYTF
15,TRBJ2-7,TRBD2,TRBV7-2,-,TGTGCCAGCAGCCTCCTAGCGGGGGGCCTCTACGAGCAGTACTTC,CASSLLAGGLYEQYF
15,TRBJ1-6,TRBD1,TRBV5-4,-,TGTGCCAGCAGCTTGGGGACAGGGGGCGATTCACCCCTCCACTTT,CASSLGTGGDSPLHF
15,TRBJ2-6,-,TRBV6-2/TRBV6-3,-,TGTGCCAGCAGTTCGTCAGGCGCTGGGGCCAACGTCCTGACTTTC,CASSSSGAGANVLTF
15,TRBJ1-1,-,TRBV7-9,few,TGTGCCAGCAGCTTAGATACAGGGCCGAACACTGAAGCTTTCTTT,CASSLDTGPNTEAFF
12,TRBJ2-5,-,TRBV5-4,-,TGTGCCAGCAGCAGAGGGGGAGAGACCCAGTACTTC,CASSRGGETQYF
14,TRBJ2-5,TRBD1,TRBV5-4,once,TGTGCCAGCAGCCCACGGGACAGGGGTGAGACCCAGTACTTC,CASSPRDRGETQYF
17,TRBJ2-3,TRBD2,TRBV13,few,TGTGCCAGCAGCCTGGGACTAGCGGGGGGAAGCACAGATACGCAGTATTTT,CASSLGLAGGSTDTQYF
15,TRBJ1-5,-,TRBV6-1,-,TGTGCCAGCAGTGAGGTTGGGAGCTACAATCAGCCCCAGCATTTT,CASSEVGSYNQPQHF
16,TRBJ1-3,TRBD1,TRBV5-1,-,TGCGCCAGCAGTCCCGGGACAGGAAACTCTGGAAACACCATATATTTT,CASSPGTGNSGNTIYF
13,TRBJ1-5,TRBD1,TRBV10-3,-,TGTGCCATCAGTGTAGACAGGGATCAGCCCCAGCATTTT,CAISVDRDQPQHF
15,TRBJ2-1,-,TRBV5-1,-,TGCGCCAGCATGGAGGCAGGGGACTCCTACAATGAGCAGTTCTTC,CASMEAGDSYNEQFF
14,TRBJ2-3,TRBD2,TRBV2,-,TGTGCCAGCAGTCGAGCGGGGATGTCGGATACGCAGTATTTT,CASSRAGMSDTQYF
15,TRBJ1-1,-,TRBV5-1,-,TGCGCCAGCACCTTGGTGAGTCCGGTGGACACTGAAGCTTTCTTT,CASTLVSPVDTEAFF
16,TRBJ2-1,TRBD1,TRBV25-1,-,TGTGCCAGCAGTGGCGGACAGGGTGCGCTGCTGGGGGAGCAGTTCTTC,CASSGGQGALLGEQFF
17,TRBJ1-3,-,TRBV9,-,TGTGCCAGCAGCGTAGCTCCGGCAGGGGTCTCTGGAAACACCATATATTTT,CASSVAPAGVSGNTIYF
15,TRBJ2-3,TRBD2,TRBV5-4,-,TGTGCCAGCAGTTCTACTAGCGGAGGGACAGATACGCAGTATTTT,CASSSTSGGTDTQYF
15,TRBJ2-5,-,TRBV6-6,once,TGTGCCAGCAGTTCTACCCCGGGGGGCGGGGAGACCCAGTACTTC,CASSSTPGGGETQYF
17,TRBJ1-4,-,TRBV18,-,TGTGCCAGCTCACCACCGAGGCTAGGGGGTGGTAATGAAAAACTGTTTTTT,CASSPPRLGGGNEKLFF
18,TRBJ2-4,TRBD2,TRBV3-1/TRBV3-2,-,TGTGCCAGCAGCCAAAGGGGGACTAGCGGGGTAGCCAAAAACATTCAGTACTTC,CASSQRGTSGVAKNIQYF
15,TRBJ1-5,TRBD1,TRBV30,-,TGTGCCTGGAGCCCACCGGGACAGGGCCTTCAGCCCCAGCATTTT,CAWSPPGQGLQPQHF
15,TRBJ1-1,-,TRBV5-1,-,TGCGCCAGCAGCTCAGAAGGGGCCCCTTACACTGAAGCTTTCTTT,CASSSEGAPYTEAFF
14,TRBJ2-2,TRBD1,TRBV6-5,-,TGTGCCAGCACCACAACAGGGGTTGGCGGGGAGCTGTTTTTT,CASTTTGVGGELFF
13,TRBJ2-1,-,TRBV13,-,TGTGCCAGCAGCTTACGACGGGACAATGAGCAGTTCTTC,CASSLRRDNEQFF
15,TRBJ2-7,TRBD1,TRBV13,-,TGTGCCAGCAGCCCCAACGGACAGGGGAACTACGAGCAGTACTTC,CASSPNGQGNYEQYF
12,TRBJ1-5,-,TRBV6-5,-,TGTGCCAGCGAAGATCCGGGACAGCCCCAGCATTTT,CASEDPGQPQHF
15,TRBJ1-5,-,TRBV19,once,TGTGCCAGTAGTCCAGGGCTGGGGAAGGTAGGGCCCCAGCATTTT,CASSPGLGKVGPQHF
14,TRBJ1-2,TRBD1,TRBV27,-,TGTGCCAGCAACCGACAGGGGCCATCGGGTGGCTACACCTTC,CASNRQGPSGGYTF
16,TRBJ2-5,TRBD1,TRBV27,once,TGTGCCAGCAGTCTCAGGGGGCTAGTTGGGCAAGAGACCCAGTACTTC,CASSLRGLVGQETQYF
11,TRBJ1-1,-,TRBV30,-,TGTGCCTGGAGAGGGGCGACTGAAGCTTTCTTT,CAWRGATEAFF
15,TRBJ1-6,-,TRBV4-3,once,TGCGCCAGCAGCCAAGAGGAGGGGTTGAATTCACCCCTCCACTTT,CASSQEEGLNSPLHF
16,TRBJ1-3,-,TRBV5-1,-,TGCGCCAGCAGCCCCAACCCCAGGGCGGCTAGTAACACCATATATTTT,CASSPNPRAASNTIYF
14,TRBJ1-3,-,TRBV5-6,-,TGTGCCAGCAAAGCAGGGCAATCTGGAAACACCATATATTTT,CASKAGQSGNTIYF
17,TRBJ1-4,-,TRBV19,once,TGTGCCAGTAGTAACGTAATAGCGGCGTTCACTAATGAAAAACTGTTTTTT,CASSNVIAAFTNEKLFF
16,TRBJ2-7,TRBD1,TRBV2,once,TGTGCCAGCAGTGACCACTACTGGACAGGGGCGGGCGAGCAGTACTTC,CASSDHYWTGAGEQYF
21,TRBJ2-5,TRBD1,TRBV12-5,-,TGTGCTAGTGGTTTGGGACCTAACCAGGACAGGGGGCGCGGGGGTGAAGAGACCCAGTACTTC,CASGLGPNQDRGRGGEETQYF
14,TRBJ1-1,-,TRBV6-5,-,TGTGCCAGCAGCCCCGCGGGGCAGAACACTGAAGCTTTCTTT,CASSPAGQNTEAFF
14,TRBJ2-1,-,TRBV27,-,TGTGCCAGCAGTTTCTACGGGCTAGCCGATGAGCAGTTCTTC,CASSFYGLADEQFF
15,TRBJ1-4,-,TRBV6-5,-,TGTGCCAGCAGTTACATACAGGGCCCGGGCGGAAAACTGTTTTTT,CASSYIQGPGGKLFF
15,TRBJ2-7,TRBD1,TRBV6-5,few,TGTGCCAGCAGTTATGGAGGCAGGGGGCGGAACGAGCAGTACTTC,CASSYGGRGRNEQYF
16,TRBJ1-1,-,TRBV3-1/TRBV3-2,-,TGTGCCAGCAGCCAAGTGGTGGGCACAGGGAACACTGAAGCTTTCTTT,CASSQVVGTGNTEAFF
15,TRBJ1-5,-,TRBV6-2/TRBV6-3,-,TGTGCCAGCAGTTACGGCACAGTTAGCAATCAGCCCCAGCATTTT,CASSYGTVSNQPQHF
12,TRBJ1-4,-,TRBV12-3/TRBV12-4,-,TGTGCCAGCAGTTTATCTCGGGAAAAACTGTTTTTT,CASSLSREKLFF
15,TRBJ1-6,-,TRBV9,-,TGTGCCAGCAGCGTAGATGTAACGGAGAATTCACCCCTCCACTTT,CASSVDVTENSPLHF
16,TRBJ2-5,TRBD1,TRBV3-1/TRBV3-2,-,TGTGCCAGCAGCTCCCGGGACAGGGGGATGCAAGAGACCCAGTACTTC,CASSSRDRGMQETQYF
19,TRBJ2-4,-,TRBV7-2,-,TGTGCCAGCAGCCTAGATCCGGGTTTTAGATTTACAGCCAAAAACATTCAGTACTTC,CASSLDPGFRFTAKNIQYF
13,TRBJ2-7,TRBD1,TRBV6-6,-,TGTGCCAGCAGTGGACAGGAAAGAACCGAGCAGTACTTC,CASSGQERTEQYF
13,TRBJ1-6,TRBD1,TRBV2,few,TGTGCCAGCACGGGACAGACCAATTCACCCCTCCACTTT,CASTGQTNSPLHF
13,TRBJ1-4,-,TRBV5-5,once,TGTGCCAGCAGCTTCCCCGGTAATGAAAAACTGTTTTTT,CASSFPGNEKLFF